This T cell receptor (beta chain) was sequenced in a study of cytomegalovirus exposure and HLA in healthy donors. Study observations and caveats: With further analysis later on, most CMV-associated TCR beta chains appeared HLA-restricted. Later analysis placed DRB1 highest and HLA-C lowest in TCR association rates, which differed by HLA locus.

This CDR3 comprises 13 residues. Trimming left V 7 bases short and J 6 bases short, with 16 bases between. From germline, CDR1 is MDHEN and CDR2 SYDVKM. PCR employed 60 Vbeta and 13 Jbeta primers. Repertoires were generated with immunoSEQ multiplex PCR, while TCRdb's copy carries only in-frame clones and drops some. The table has roughly 190,000 clones, about four fifths seen once; the top ten hold roughly 1.7%. In the case of this clone: Antigen unknown.

This sequence was found in a man aged 40-49 years in good health and CMV-seropositive. This chain links TRBV28 with TRBJ2-7; TRBD1 might be the D (6 bases). Input material: PBMCs. This chain's CDR3 is CASTSQGPVEQYF. The CDR3 DNA reads as TGTGCCAGCACTTCACAGGGACCGGTCGAGCAGTACTTC.